These 28 T cell receptor beta chains were all obtained from the same sample, sequenced in a study of blood T cells in healthy people across ages. For the second PCR, which ran for 7 to 11 cycles, a sample-barcoded 5' primer and a J-beta primer mix were used. TCRdb itself ran the 5' RACE reads through MiXCR, one entry per CDR3 protein. The sample lists some 890,000 distinct CDR3 sequences; under 35% were seen once. The sample also formed part of further work on T cells of mothers and their children.

Source material: blood. The receptor set was obtained from a woman aged 40 to 50 in good health.

This clonotype showed up just a few times. The J gene is TRBJ2-7, the V gene TRBV5-1; TRBD2 agrees at 15 bases. CDR3 length equals 17 residues. V was pared by 3 bases and J by 9 bases, with 13 bases of the junction left unmatched. The germline V gene has CDR1 SGHRS and CDR2 YFSETQ. As DNA, the CDR3 is TGCGCCAGCAGCTCGCACGGGACTAGCGGGGGGCCCCCCGGGCAGTACTTC. This codes for CASSSHGTSGGPPGQYF.

This clonotype was counted between two and nine times. CDR3 sequence reads: CASSADNRVEKLFF. DNA for the CDR3: TGTGCCAGCAGCGCAGACAACAGGGTGGAAAAACTGTTTTTT. The chain recombines TRBV7-2 with TRBJ1-4; TRBD1 is a possible D gene (6 bases). The CDR3 contains 14 residues. From germline, CDR1 is SGHTA and CDR2 FQGNSA. V was cut by 5 bases and J by 8 bases, with 15 bases left in between. Using reference TRBV7-2 and TRBJ1-4 for the parts outside the CDR3, the full variable domain is GAGVSQSPSNKVTEKGKDVELRCDPISGHTALYWYRQSLGQGLEFLIYFQGNSAPDKSGLPSDRFSAERTGGSVSTLTIQRTQQEDSAVYLCASSADNRVEKLFFGSGTQLSVL.

This clonotype came up a few times. The rearrangement joins TRBV7-9 to TRBJ1-1; D perhaps matches TRBD1 (5 bases). CDR3 size: 13 residues. Germline V gene sequence: CDR1 SEHNR, CDR2 FQNEAQ (reference sequence). The V and J ends lost 3 bases and 4 bases respectively, with 9 bases between them. The DNA of the CDR3 is TGTGCCAGCAGCTTCAGGGTGGTCACTGAAGCTTTCTTT. Translated, it gives CASSFRVVTEAFF.

CDR3 region: CASSQWENTEAFF. CDR3 DNA sequence: TGTGCCAGCAGCCAATGGGAGAACACTGAAGCTTTCTTT. The V and J genes are TRBV3-1 and TRBJ1-1; D call uncertain. The CDR3 runs 13 residues. Trimming took off 2 bases at V and 1 base at J, with 5 bases between the two ends. Germline V CDR1 and CDR2: LGHDT, YNNKEL (reference sequence).

The J gene is TRBJ1-1, the V gene TRBV9; the match to TRBD1 covers 7 bases. The CDR3 extends over 16 amino acids. Trimming at V came to 5 bases and at J to 1 base, leaving 11 bases not matched to a gene. Germline lookup yields CDR1 SGDLS and CDR2 YYNGEE. For the CDR3, the DNA is TGTGCCAGCAGGCCGGGTTGCGGACAGGAGAACACTGAAGCTTTCTTT. Translated, it gives CASRPGCGQENTEAFF.

Worth noting for this clonotype: Possible read error: a much larger clone is one base away. The genes are TRBV12-3 or TRBV12-4 and TRBJ1-5, with 7 bases aligning to TRBD1. The CDR3 runs to 14 residues. The CDR3 sequence: CAGSLSGGIQPQHF. The CDR3 nucleotides read TGTGCCGGCAGTTTATCAGGGGGTATTCAGCCCCAGCATTTT.

This clonotype showed up just a few times. CDR3 in amino acids: CATSIPGRSNYGYTF. The CDR3, as DNA: TGTGCCACCAGCATACCAGGGAGAAGTAACTATGGCTACACCTTC. The chain joins TRBV15 to TRBJ1-2, with TRBD1 as a possible D gene (5 bases). This CDR3 contains 15 residues. The germline V gene has CDR1 LNHNV and CDR2 YYDKDF (reference sequence). V was trimmed by 4 bases and J by 1 base, leaving 13 bases between them.

The J gene is TRBJ1-1, the V gene TRBV20-1; a weak D match, TRBD1 (5 bases). Germline loops: CDR1 DFQATT, CDR2 SNEGSKA (reference sequence). The CDR3 is made up of 13 amino acids. The germline V and J ends were trimmed by 6 bases and 3 bases, with 14 bases remaining between them. The CDR3 loop is CSATGTLDTEAFF. CDR3 in DNA: TGCAGTGCAACCGGGACCCTAGACACTGAAGCTTTCTTT.

Notes on this clonotype: One end of the junction fails to match germline, which may point to a read error. The CDR3 DNA sequence: TGTGCCAGCACGCGGGGACTTGGAGGATATGACTACACCTTC. This gives the protein CASTRGLGGYDYTF. The chain uses TRBV28 and TRBJ1-2, with D possibly TRBD1 on 5 matching bases. This CDR3 has 14 amino acids. The V gene's germline CDR1 is MDHEN and CDR2 SYDVKM.

V usage is TRBV7-9 and J usage is TRBJ1-6, with D possibly matching TRBD1 (5 bases). Germline values: CDR1 SEHNR, CDR2 FQNEAQ (reference sequence). CDR3 size: 14 residues. Trimming removed 3 bases from V and 5 bases from J, with 8 bases in between. The CDR3 sequence: CASSFTGNNSPLHF. As DNA, the CDR3 is TGTGCCAGCAGCTTCACAGGAAATAATTCACCCCTCCACTTT.

The sample holds many counts of this clonotype. CDR3 sequence: CATSNRDRGKHEQYF. For the CDR3, the DNA is TGTGCCACCAGCAACCGGGACAGGGGGAAGCACGAGCAGTACTTC. The gene calls are TRBV15 and TRBJ2-7; 11 nucleotides align to TRBD1. V shed 4 bases and J 5 bases; nucleotides not matched to a gene: 7. The V gene's germline CDR1 is LNHNV and CDR2 YYDKDF (reference sequence). This CDR3 region has 15 residues.

This clonotype was observed a few times. Given a much more abundant clone one base away, this may be a read error. The chain combines TRBV5-8 with TRBJ2-1; maybe TRBD2 (6 bases). The CDR3 totals 15 residues. With 1 base removed from V and 4 bases from J, the gap between germline ends came to 12 bases. Per germline, CDR1 SGHTS and CDR2 YDEGEE. In DNA, the CDR3 is TGTGCCAGCAGCTTGCGAGCGGGTCTTTACAATGAGCAGTTCTTC. Translation: CASSLRAGLYNEQFF.

This clonotype was seen a handful of times. The genes are TRBV18 and TRBJ2-3; tentatively, D is TRBD2 (5 bases). CDR1 is KGHSH, CDR2 LQKENI, per germline. V shed 1 base and J shed 2 bases, with 13 bases lying between them. This CDR3 spans 16 amino acids. The chain's CDR3 is CASSPRTQRLTDTQYF. DNA of the CDR3: TGTGCCAGCTCACCACGGACTCAGCGTCTCACAGATACGCAGTATTTT.

With regard to this clonotype: Since no conserved phenylalanine or tryptophan closes the CDR3, a read error is the likely cause. The rearrangement links TRBV29-1 to TRBJ2-3; D remains ambiguous. The CDR3 has 14 amino acids. Germline CDR1 SQVTM, CDR2 ANQGSEA. The DNA of the CDR3 is TGCAGCGGGCGAGGCAGAACTAACACAGATGCGCAGTATGTT. Its protein product is CSGRGRTNTDAQYV.

The chain employs TRBV7-2 and TRBJ2-7; D is unresolved. The V end was cut by 3 bases, the J end by 3 bases, with 9 bases between. Per germline, CDR1 SGHTA and CDR2 FQGNSA. The CDR3 sequence is 13 residues long. The CDR3: CASSFARLYEQYF. The DNA for the CDR3 is TGTGCCAGCAGCTTTGCCCGTCTCTACGAGCAGTACTTC.

This clonotype was counted a few times. The rearrangement uses TRBV27 and TRBJ1-1, with D tentatively TRBD1 (5 bases). Germline V gives CDR1 MNHEY, CDR2 SMNVEV (reference sequence). The V gene lost 2 bases and the J gene lost 2 bases, with 15 bases spanning the gap. CDR3 length: 16 residues. The CDR3 reads CASSLSRGLGNTEAFF. Here the CDR3 DNA reads TGTGCCAGCAGTTTAAGTCGGGGGTTGGGCAACACTGAAGCTTTCTTT.

This chain links TRBV4-1 with TRBJ1-1; TRBD1 is a possible D gene (5 bases). The ends were cut back, 4 bases at V and 3 bases at J, with 12 bases in the middle. Germline V lookup: CDR1 MGHRA, CDR2 YSYEKL. CDR3 length: 14 amino acids. The CDR3, as DNA: TGCGCCAGCAGCCGTCAGGGATTTGACACTGAAGCTTTCTTT. Protein sequence: CASSRQGFDTEAFF.

This clonotype was recorded a few times. The gene calls are TRBV7-2 and TRBJ1-1; D is unclear. This CDR3 comprises 12 residues. Trimming stripped 2 bases from V and 10 bases from J, with 11 bases between. CDR1 and CDR2 from the germline V gene are SGHTA and FQGNSA. CDR3 bases: TGTGCCAGCAGCTTATCGGGAGGGATAGCTTTCTTT. It codes for CASSLSGGIAFF.

The genes are TRBV20-1 and TRBJ2-4; weak D call: TRBD1 (5 bases). There are 13 residues in the CDR3. Germline CDR1 is DFQATT and CDR2 is SNEGSKA (reference sequence). The V end lost 5 bases, the J end lost 13 bases, and 21 bases lay between the germline ends. The CDR3 protein is CSASDGGRAEQYF. CDR3 coding DNA: TGCAGTGCTTCAGACGGCGGCAGGGCCGAACAGTACTTC.

This clonotype was recorded a few times. V usage is TRBV7-2 and J usage is TRBJ1-5; 7 positions match TRBD1. CDR1 is SGHTA, CDR2 FQGNSA, per germline. There are 14 residues in the CDR3. V shed 5 bases and J 5 bases; nucleotides not matched to a gene: 6. The CDR3 DNA is TGTGCCAGCAGCCCAGGGGGTCCGTATCAGCCCCAGCATTTT. This gives the protein CASSPGGPYQPQHF.

This clonotype has only a few counts. The J gene is TRBJ1-2, the V gene TRBV2; D might be TRBD1 (6 bases). The CDR3 loop spans 13 amino acids. Per the germline V gene, CDR1 is SNHLY and CDR2 is FYNNEI. Trimming removed 5 bases from V and 7 bases from J, with 14 bases in between. The CDR3 nucleotides read TGTGCCAGCAGTCCCGACAGGCGCGCTGGCTACACCTTC. Its protein is CASSPDRRAGYTF.

This clonotype was found a few times. The V call is TRBV28, the J call TRBJ1-6; D gene unclear. Deletions cut 3 bases from V and 8 bases from J, with 5 bases between. This CDR3 is 12 amino acids long. In germline, CDR1 is MDHEN, CDR2 SYDVKM. The CDR3 is CASSFVYSPLHF. Written as DNA, the CDR3 is TGTGCCAGCAGTTTTGTTTATTCACCCCTCCACTTT.

In its sample, this clonotype was seen a few times. The rearrangement links TRBV27 to TRBJ2-3, with TRBD2 identical over 10 bases. The ends lost 3 bases at V and 5 bases at J; junction bases unmatched: 5. Looked up from germline, CDR1 is MNHEY and CDR2 is SMNVEV (reference sequence). The CDR3 sequence is 15 residues long. CDR3 in DNA: TGTGCCAGCAGTTTCGGGCTAGCGGGGGAAGATACGCAGTATTTT. Its protein is CASSFGLAGEDTQYF.

The chain recombines TRBV10-3 with TRBJ2-7; the match to TRBD1 covers 9 bases. CDR3 length equals 17 residues. J gave up 4 bases and V 0 bases, and 10 bases lay outside the gene matches. Per the germline V gene, CDR1 is ENHRY and CDR2 is SYGVKD. As DNA, the CDR3 is TGTGCCATCAGTGAGTCGGACTCCGACAGGGGGTTGTACGAGCAGTACTTC. Its protein is CAISESDSDRGLYEQYF.

The chain is built from TRBV20-1 and TRBJ2-1, with 7 bases identical to TRBD2. The CDR3 runs to 15 residues. The trim removed 0 bases at V and 7 bases at J, leaving 9 bases unmatched. Germline V gene data show CDR1 as DFQATT and CDR2 as SNEGSKA (reference sequence). The CDR3 sequence: CSAREERGLGNEQFF. In DNA, the CDR3 is TGCAGTGCTAGAGAGGAGCGGGGCCTAGGGAATGAGCAGTTCTTC.

This clonotype was seen ten or more times. J is TRBJ2-5 and V is TRBV25-1; a possible D gene is TRBD1 (8 bases). Germline V gene data show CDR1 as MGHDK and CDR2 as SYGVNS. V was clipped by 4 bases and J by 5 bases, with 14 bases between them. The CDR3 runs to 14 residues. The DNA of the CDR3 is TGTGCCAGCAGTGGATACAGGGGGGGCGAGACCCAGTACTTC. Amino acid sequence: CASSGYRGGETQYF. Full variable domain (rest looked up from reference TRBV25-1 and TRBJ2-5): EADIYQTPRYLVIGTGKKITLECSQTMGHDKMYWYQQDPGMELHLIHYSYGVNSTEKGDLSSESTVSRIRTEHFPLTLESARPSHTSQYLCASSGYRGGETQYFGPGTRLLVL.

Comment on this clonotype: A much larger clonotype is one base distant, so this may be a read error. This chain connects TRBV4-1 to TRBJ2-5; D remains unclear. CDR1 is MGHRA and CDR2 is YSYEKL in the germline V gene. The CDR3 totals 12 residues. The CDR3 sequence is CANSQDRWTQYF. In DNA, the CDR3 is TGCGCCAACAGCCAAGATCGGTGGACCCAGTACTTC.

Note on this clonotype: A read error may produce the germline difference seen at one junction end. V usage is TRBV20-1 and J usage is TRBJ2-7; TRBD1 is a possible D gene (6 bases). There are 10 residues in the CDR3. CDR1 is DFQATT, CDR2 SNEGSKA, per germline (reference sequence). The CDR3 sequence: CSASRDILHF. The DNA for the CDR3 is TGCAGTGCTAGCAGGGACATCTTACACTTC.